This T cell receptor (beta chain) was captured in a study of regulatory T cells in long-lasting Graves disease. As for the study in general: Graves' patients, diagnosed recently, had received antithyroid drugs under 3 months. Study-wide points: Limited samples may have lowered accuracy.

There are 14 residues in the CDR3. V was shortened by 5 bases and J by 7 bases, with 18 bases between the two germline ends. Germline V gene sequence: CDR1 MNHEY, CDR2 SMNVEV (reference sequence). According to the study, TCR beta libraries were built with iRepertoire HTBI primers and CDR3-region Arm-PCR. A single record per CDR3 protein comes from TCRdb applying MiXCR to the multiplex PCR reads. Among approximately 460,000 distinct CDR3 sequences listed, roughly 17% were seen once. Indicated time point: newly diagnosed GD, antithyroid drugs for less than 3 months. PBMC RNA was the source of the TCR library. The source of the patients was an endocrinology department in Xi'an, China. This clonotype was seen repeatedly, ten times or more. Its antigen remains unidentified. This sample also appeared in a second study, on T cells in Graves' hyperthyroidism and ophthalmopathy. From that study: Hyperthyroidism, newly diagnosed and lasting under 2 months, affected patients aged 18 to 65.

The chain is built from TRBV27 and TRBJ2-7; possibly TRBD2 for D (6 bases). The TCR comes from a woman aged 25-40 years with Graves disease. Sequences were derived from peripheral blood mononuclear cells (PBMCs), sampled at new diagnosis, from a patient treated with antithyroid drugs. This CDR3 is CASSTIAAGEEQYF. CDR3 sequence (DNA): TGTGCCAGCAGTACCATAGCGGCAGGAGAAGAGCAGTACTTC.